The 30 T cell receptor beta chains reported below all come from one sample, sequenced in a study of radiotherapy plus CTLA-4 blockade in lung cancer. Generated by immunoSEQ multiplex PCR, the TCRdb table keeps only in-frame clones and is missing some. This sample has fewer than 35,000 clones, with around 75% found just once. The sequencing here drew on peripheral blood, taken from a patient treated with radiotherapy plus ipilimumab. These receptors came from a human donor with non-small cell lung cancer that progressed on radiotherapy plus ipilimumab.

The chain links TRBV7-9 to TRBJ1-5; the D is unclear. The V gene lost 1 base and the J gene lost 1 base, with 8 bases spanning the gap. The CDR3 is 15 amino acids. The V gene's germline CDR1 is SEHNR and CDR2 FQNEAQ (reference sequence). CDR3 nucleotide sequence: TGTGCCAGCAGCTTAGAATCGCAAAGCAATCAGCCCCAGCATTTT. This translates into CASSLESQSNQPQHF.

The genes are TRBV7-9 and TRBJ1-2; possibly TRBD1 for D (6 bases). V was trimmed by 5 bases and J by 6 bases, leaving 16 bases between them. The CDR3 consists of 14 residues. Germline V lookup: CDR1 SEHNR, CDR2 FQNEAQ (reference sequence). The CDR3 sequence: CASSRSREGDGYTF. The CDR3 coding sequence is TGTGCCAGCAGCCGCTCCAGGGAGGGGGATGGCTACACCTTC.

About this clone: This CDR3 is also generated by other DNA sequences in the sample. V gene TRBV29-1 combines with J gene TRBJ2-5; 8 bases are shared with TRBD2. The CDR3 runs 15 residues. Germline CDR1 reads SQVTM; CDR2 reads ANQGSEA. V lost 6 bases to trimming and J lost 5 bases; unmatched junction nucleotides: 14. The CDR3 loop reads CSVGDGGARGETQYF. The CDR3 DNA sequence: TGCAGCGTGGGGGACGGGGGGGCCCGCGGGGAGACCCAGTACTTC.

This chain joins TRBV19 and TRBJ2-7; 8 bases fit TRBD2. Germline CDR1 reads LNHDA; CDR2 reads SQIVND (reference sequence). V trimming: 4 bases; J trimming: 3 bases; junction bases outside the gene matches: 5. CDR3 length equals 14 residues. The CDR3 DNA is TGTGCCAGTAGTAAGGCTAGCGGGTTCTACGAGCAGTACTTC. It codes for CASSKASGFYEQYF.

The chain has TRBV27 and TRBJ1-6; D unresolved. CDR3 length: 15 residues. The germline CDR1 and CDR2 sequences are MNHEY and SMNVEV (reference sequence). Trimming shortened V by 5 bases and J by 6 bases, and 14 bases separated the two germline ends. Here the CDR3 DNA reads TGTGCCAGCAGTCTGACGGGAAGGAGTAATTCACCCCTCCACTTT. It codes for CASSLTGRSNSPLHF.

The V and J genes are TRBV30 and TRBJ1-6; D might be TRBD1 (6 bases). In germline, CDR1 is GTSNPN, CDR2 SVGIG (reference sequence). With 4 bases removed from V and 7 bases from J, the gap between germline ends came to 17 bases. The CDR3 contains 15 residues. CDR3 in DNA: TGTGCCTGGACTCCCCTGGACAGCTTGAATTCACCCCTCCACTTT. This codes for CAWTPLDSLNSPLHF.

The V gene is TRBV28, the J gene TRBJ1-6; a possible D gene is TRBD1 (5 bases). The CDR3 consists of 14 residues. V was shortened by 3 bases and J by 12 bases, with 15 bases between the two germline ends. Germline CDR1 reads MDHEN; CDR2 reads SYDVKM. CDR3: CASSFLLQVVPLHF. Here the CDR3 DNA reads TGTGCCAGCAGTTTCCTTCTACAGGTGGTACCCCTCCACTTT.

The V and J genes are TRBV28 and TRBJ2-7; TRBD2 matches 9 bases. The CDR3 has 15 amino acids. V lost 4 bases, J lost 3 bases, and 7 bases stayed unmatched. CDR1 and CDR2 from the germline V gene are MDHEN and SYDVKM. The CDR3 here is CASSSSGTSIYEQYF. The CDR3 DNA sequence: TGTGCCAGCAGTTCTTCCGGGACTAGCATCTACGAGCAGTACTTC.

The chain employs TRBV11-2 and TRBJ2-1; TRBD2 is a possible D gene (5 bases). CDR1 is SGHAT and CDR2 is FQNNGV in the germline V gene. The V and J ends lost 5 bases and 3 bases respectively, with 14 bases between them. This CDR3 has 15 amino acids. CDR3 DNA sequence: TGTGCCAGCAGCCTCAACCCAGCGGTCTACAATGAGCAGTTCTTC. Translated: CASSLNPAVYNEQFF.

J is TRBJ1-1 and V is TRBV15, with no clear D. The CDR3 covers 14 residues. V lost 0 bases and J 3 bases, leaving 8 bases between the germline ends. Germline V gene sequence: CDR1 LNHNV, CDR2 YYDKDF (reference sequence). In nucleotides, the CDR3 is TGTGCCACCAGCAGAGAGTCGGGCTACACTGAAGCTTTCTTT. Its protein is CATSRESGYTEAFF.

The chain recombines TRBV27 with TRBJ1-6, with D possibly matching TRBD1 (6 bases). Germline lookup yields CDR1 MNHEY and CDR2 SMNVEV (reference sequence). CDR3 length: 12 residues. With 4 bases removed from V and 13 bases from J, the gap between germline ends came to 11 bases. The CDR3 is CASSSPGVPLHF. The CDR3 bases are TGTGCCAGCAGTTCCCCAGGGGTCCCCCTCCACTTT.

The rearrangement uses TRBV6-5 and TRBJ1-2, with TRBD1 matching 7 bases. The CDR3 runs to 14 residues. The junction had 12 bases not matched to a gene; V was cut back by 6 bases and J by 8 bases. The V gene's germline CDR1 is MNHEY and CDR2 SVGAGI. CDR3 sequence: CASSRRQGSGGYTF. CDR3 nucleotides: TGTGCCAGCAGCCGACGACAGGGCTCCGGCGGCTACACCTTC.

The chain employs TRBV6-5 and TRBJ2-3; 9 bases line up with TRBD1. Germline V gives CDR1 MNHEY, CDR2 SVGAGI. V shed 11 bases and J 2 bases; nucleotides not matched to a gene: 8. This CDR3 contains 14 residues. The CDR3: CAGTGGISTDTQYF. In DNA form, the CDR3 reads TGTGCCGGAACAGGGGGCATTTCCACAGATACGCAGTATTTT.

The chain joins TRBV2 to TRBJ1-1, with TRBD1 as a possible D gene (5 bases). Germline CDR1 is SNHLY and CDR2 is FYNNEI. Trimming removed 6 bases from V and 1 base from J, with 9 bases in between. The CDR3 runs 13 residues. The CDR3 DNA follows: TGTGCCAGCAGGGGGGACGGGAACACTGAAGCTTTCTTT. Translated, it gives CASRGDGNTEAFF.

There are a few counts of this clone. The chain combines TRBV5-1 with TRBJ2-7; unclear D gene. The CDR3 sequence is 13 residues long. CDR1 SGHRS and CDR2 YFSETQ come from the germline V gene. V was cut by 6 bases and J by 1 base, with 11 bases left in between. CDR3 DNA sequence: TGCGCCAGCAAGAAAGGCACGTCCTACGAGCAGTACTTC. Translation: CASKKGTSYEQYF.

The chain couples TRBV19 to TRBJ2-7, with D possibly TRBD2 on 5 matching bases. There are 12 residues in the CDR3. The germline gives CDR1 LNHDA, CDR2 SQIVND (reference sequence). The V end lost 6 bases, the J end lost 4 bases, and 10 bases lay between the germline ends. CDR3 sequence: CASSSTGYEQYF. For the CDR3, the DNA is TGTGCCAGTAGCTCGACGGGATACGAGCAGTACTTC. Full variable domain (rest looked up from reference TRBV19 and TRBJ2-7): DGGITQSPKYLFRKEGQNVTLSCEQNLNHDAMYWYRQDPGQGLRLIYYSQIVNDFQKGDIAEGYSVSREKKESFPLTVTSAQKNPTAFYLCASSSTGYEQYFGPGTRLTVT.

This clone was recorded once. This sequence joins TRBV10-2 and TRBJ1-6; 11 nucleotides line up with TRBD1. J lost 12 bases, V lost 7 bases, and 8 bases had no gene match. The germline V gene encodes CDR1 WSHSY and CDR2 SAAADI. The CDR3 length is 14 residues. The CDR3 is CASTSGTGGLPLHF. CDR3 coding DNA: TGCGCCAGCACCTCCGGGACAGGGGGTCTACCCCTCCACTTT.

Turning to this clone: The sample holds other DNA sequences that translate to the same CDR3. The chain joins TRBV5-1 to TRBJ2-3; TRBD1 is a possible D gene (6 bases). Germline values: CDR1 SGHRS, CDR2 YFSETQ. Trimming cost V 8 bases and J 5 bases, with 15 bases left between them. CDR3 length: 13 amino acids. CDR3 DNA sequence: TGCGCCAGAAATGGGGGCGCTGGAGATACGCAGTATTTT. Residues: CARNGGAGDTQYF.

The chain recombines TRBV5-6 with TRBJ1-5; weak D call: TRBD1 (5 bases). There are 15 residues in the CDR3. From germline, CDR1 is SGHDT and CDR2 YYEEEE. The V gene lost 3 bases and the J gene lost 6 bases, with 16 bases spanning the gap. CDR3 DNA sequence: TGTGCCAGCAGCTGGTTCGGGGGAAGCGGTCAGCCCCAGCATTTT. It codes for CASSWFGGSGQPQHF.

The genes are TRBV6-5 and TRBJ2-1; the D is unclear. Trimming took off 2 bases at V and 5 bases at J, with 10 bases between the two ends. The CDR3 length is 14 residues. CDR1 is MNHEY, CDR2 SVGAGI, per germline. In nucleotides, the CDR3 is TGTGCCAGCAGTTACGTCTTTGGGCACAATGAGCAGTTCTTC. Translating it yields CASSYVFGHNEQFF.

This rearrangement joins TRBV28 to TRBJ1-2, with a possible D match to TRBD1 (6 bases). Trimming left V 3 bases short and J 4 bases short, with 18 bases between. Germline assignment: CDR1 MDHEN and CDR2 SYDVKM. The CDR3 covers 16 residues. The CDR3 here is CASSLRLGGLGYGYTF. The CDR3 region has the DNA TGTGCCAGCAGTTTGCGCCTTGGGGGCCTCGGCTATGGCTACACCTTC.

This clone was observed once. The chain employs TRBV28 and TRBJ2-5, with 7 bases identical to TRBD1. Trimming took 8 bases from V and 4 from J; bases not matched to a gene: 13. The CDR3 loop spans 15 amino acids. The V gene's germline CDR1 is MDHEN and CDR2 SYDVKM. CDR3 DNA: TGTGCCAGCCATTACGCTAGACAGGGCGCAGAGACCCAGTACTTC. It yields the protein CASHYARQGAETQYF.

This rearrangement joins TRBV5-4 to TRBJ2-5; D is perhaps TRBD1 (6 bases). This CDR3 has 12 residues. Germline CDR1 reads SGHNT; CDR2 reads YYREEE (reference sequence). Trimming stripped 4 bases from V and 8 bases from J, with 12 bases between. The DNA of the CDR3 is TGTGCCAGCAGCCCGGACAGCCTAACCCAGTACTTC. Encoded protein: CASSPDSLTQYF. Full variable domain (outside the CDR3, taken from reference TRBV5-4 and TRBJ2-5): ETGVTQSPTHLIKTRGQQVTLRCSSQSGHNTVSWYQQALGQGPQFIFQYYREEENGRGNFPPRFSGLQFPNYSSELNVNALELDDSALYLCASSPDSLTQYFGPGTRLLVL.

This sequence joins TRBV28 and TRBJ2-5; D perhaps matches TRBD2 (5 bases). Germline-derived CDR1 and CDR2 are MDHEN and SYDVKM. Trimming removed 8 bases at V and 2 bases at J, with 18 bases between. The CDR3 spans 15 residues. CDR3 amino acids: CASGGAAVRQETQYF. DNA for the CDR3: TGTGCCAGCGGCGGAGCAGCGGTACGACAAGAGACCCAGTACTTC. The entire variable domain, with the rest obtained from reference TRBV28 and TRBJ2-5, is as follows: DVKVTQSSRYLVKRTGEKVFLECVQDMDHENMFWYRQDPGLGLRLIYFSYDVKMKEKGDIPEGYSVSREKKERFSLILESASTNQTSMYLCASGGAAVRQETQYFGPGTRLLVL.

The table lists this clone with a count of one. This chain joins TRBV7-9 and TRBJ2-1, with D maybe TRBD2 (6 bases). This CDR3 has 16 amino acids. V gave up 7 bases and J gave up 0 bases, with 16 bases separating them. Germline values: CDR1 SEHNR, CDR2 FQNEAQ (reference sequence). CDR3 loop: CASNPTSSSSYNEQFF. The CDR3 DNA sequence: TGTGCCAGCAACCCGACTAGTTCCAGCTCCTACAATGAGCAGTTCTTC.

The chain is built from TRBV9 and TRBJ2-7, with D perhaps TRBD2 (6 bases). Trimming left V 6 bases short and J 7 bases short, with 17 bases between. Germline CDR1 and CDR2: SGDLS and YYNGEE. The CDR3 is 13 amino acids. This CDR3 reads CASTPGSGGEQYF. CDR3 DNA: TGTGCCAGCACCCCGGGTAGCGGAGGAGAGCAGTACTTC.

The chain combines TRBV2 with TRBJ1-5, with D possibly matching TRBD1 (5 bases). Germline V CDR1 and CDR2: SNHLY, FYNNEI. Trimming left V 6 bases short and J 1 base short, with 10 bases between. CDR3 length: 14 residues. In DNA form, the CDR3 reads TGTGCCAGCAGCGTTGGGACGAGCAATCAGCCCCAGCATTTT. It is translated as CASSVGTSNQPQHF.

The chain is built from TRBV10-3 and TRBJ2-1, with 8 bases aligning to TRBD2. CDR3 length: 17 amino acids. J lost 10 bases, V lost 0 bases, and 14 bases had no gene match. Germline CDR1 reads ENHRY; CDR2 reads SYGVKD. The CDR3 spells CAISESASGLEAGEQFF. CDR3 bases: TGTGCCATCAGTGAGTCGGCTAGCGGGCTGGAAGCGGGGGAGCAGTTCTTC.

The chain uses TRBV6-1 and TRBJ1-5; D remains ambiguous. The CDR3 covers 14 residues. V was clipped by 6 bases and J by 1 base, with 10 bases between them. Germline loops: CDR1 MNHNS, CDR2 SASEGT. The CDR3 bases are TGTGCCAGCAGCCCCATGTTGAGCAATCAGCCCCAGCATTTT. It yields the protein CASSPMLSNQPQHF.

The chain uses TRBV7-2 and TRBJ1-2, with D maybe TRBD1 (5 bases). The ends were cut back, 1 base at V and 2 bases at J, with 8 bases in the middle. This CDR3 contains 14 residues. CDR1 is SGHTA, CDR2 FQGNSA, per germline. CDR3 bases: TGTGCCAGCAGCTTAGGGGGGGGAAACTATGGCTACACCTTC. It encodes CASSLGGGNYGYTF. Variable domain in full (rest from reference TRBV7-2 and TRBJ1-2): GAGVSQSPSNKVTEKGKDVELRCDPISGHTALYWYRQSLGQGLEFLIYFQGNSAPDKSGLPSDRFSAERTGGSVSTLTIQRTQQEDSAVYLCASSLGGGNYGYTFGSGTRLTVV.